The 23 T cell receptor beta chains below were found in one sample sequenced in a study of blood T cell repertoires in COVID-19. Using immunoSEQ multiplex PCR, the repertoire was profiled, and TCRdb retains in-frame clones only, with some absent. The data show roughly 360,000 clones, about 89% seen once. The sequenced material came from PBMCs or T cells enriched from blood (not recorded which). These receptors were obtained from a man aged 30 to 39 who had recovered from COVID-19.

The rearrangement joins TRBV2 to TRBJ1-6; 7 bases are a match to TRBD1. Looked up from germline, CDR1 is SNHLY and CDR2 is FYNNEI. Trimming at V came to 3 bases and at J to 7 bases, leaving 6 bases not matched to a gene. This CDR3 comprises 15 residues. For the CDR3, the DNA is TGTGCCAGCAGTGAGGTGGGGACAGCCAATTCACCCCTCCACTTT. This gives the protein CASSEVGTANSPLHF.

In DNA, the CDR3 is TGTGCCATCAGTGACATAGCGGGGGGCGGGGAGCTGTTTTTT. It encodes CAISDIAGGGELFF. The chain couples TRBV10-3 to TRBJ2-2; 10 positions match TRBD2. J lost 7 bases, V lost 3 bases, and 2 bases had no gene match. From germline, CDR1 is ENHRY and CDR2 SYGVKD. CDR3 length equals 14 residues.

CDR3 region: CASGAYNQPQHF. CDR3 bases: TGTGCCAGCGGGGCTTACAATCAGCCCCAGCATTTT. The chain carries TRBV7-2 and TRBJ1-5, with a possible D match to TRBD1 (5 bases). V lost 8 bases to trimming and J lost 3 bases, with 8 bases between them. This CDR3 spans 12 amino acids. Germline V gene data show CDR1 as SGHTA and CDR2 as FQGNSA.

Details on this clone: Other DNA sequences within the sample encode an identical CDR3. The rearrangement uses TRBV7-9 and TRBJ1-1, with D hard to call. The V gene's germline CDR1 is SEHNR and CDR2 FQNEAQ (reference sequence). The CDR3 length is 14 residues. V gave up 1 base and J gave up 0 bases, with 6 bases separating them. CDR3 DNA sequence: TGTGCCAGCAGCTTAGTGAGTATGAACACTGAAGCTTTCTTT. Its protein is CASSLVSMNTEAFF.

The chain links TRBV7-2 to TRBJ2-5; possible D gene TRBD2, 6 bases. The germline V gene has CDR1 SGHTA and CDR2 FQGNSA. The CDR3 consists of 15 residues. The germline V and J ends were trimmed by 1 base and 5 bases, with 14 bases remaining between them. CDR3 DNA: TGTGCCAGCAGCTTAGTGGGACTGCCAGCGGAGACCCAGTACTTC. It specifies CASSLVGLPAETQYF.

This chain links TRBV30 with TRBJ2-7; unclear D gene. Per the germline V gene, CDR1 is GTSNPN and CDR2 is SVGIG (reference sequence). V lost 3 bases, J lost 6 bases, and 9 bases lay in between. The length of the CDR3 is 11 residues. CDR3 coding DNA: TGTGCCTGGAGCCCTGAGCGCGAGCAGTACTTC. Translation: CAWSPEREQYF. The whole variable domain, remainder taken from reference TRBV30 and TRBJ2-7, is SQTIHQWPATLVQPVGSPLSLECTVEGTSNPNLYWYRQAAGRGLQLLFYSVGIGQISSEVPQNLSASRPQDRQFILSSKKLLLSDSGFYLCAWSPEREQYFGPGTRLTVT.

V is TRBV5-4 and J is TRBJ2-3; perhaps TRBD1 as D (6 bases). The V gene's germline CDR1 is SGHNT and CDR2 YYREEE (reference sequence). This CDR3 spans 16 amino acids. Trimming left V 4 bases short and J 0 bases short, with 15 bases between. CDR3 nucleotide sequence: TGTGCCAGCAGCGCCGGGACAACCCGGAGCACAGATACGCAGTATTTT. It encodes CASSAGTTRSTDTQYF.

The CDR3: CAWSRGASTYGYTF. DNA for the CDR3: TGTGCCTGGAGTCGTGGAGCCTCGACCTATGGCTACACCTTC. The chain links TRBV30 to TRBJ1-2, with no clear D. This CDR3 spans 14 amino acids. Trimming shortened V by 2 bases and J by 4 bases, and 14 bases separated the two germline ends. Germline-derived CDR1 and CDR2 are GTSNPN and SVGIG (reference sequence). Complete variable domain (other parts from reference TRBV30 and TRBJ1-2): SQTIHQWPATLVQPVGSPLSLECTVEGTSNPNLYWYRQAAGRGLQLLFYSVGIGQISSEVPQNLSASRPQDRQFILSSKKLLLSDSGFYLCAWSRGASTYGYTFGSGTRLTVV.

CDR3 in DNA: TGTGCCAGCAGCTCCGGGGCTAGTTCGGACAGGGTATTTCCCTATGGCTACACCTTC. Translation gives CASSSGASSDRVFPYGYTF. The V gene is TRBV11-3, the J gene TRBJ1-2; TRBD1 matches at 8 bases. After removal of 4 bases from V and 4 bases from J, the junction contained 20 bases not matched to a gene. Germline CDR1 SGHNT, CDR2 YENEEA. The CDR3 consists of 19 residues.

This clone was seen a handful of times. The chain joins TRBV4-1 to TRBJ1-5; no clear D. The CDR3 is 15 residues long. The germline CDR1 and CDR2 sequences are MGHRA and YSYEKL. V gave up 3 bases and J gave up 4 bases, with 13 bases separating them. The CDR3 loop reads CASSHSDGRNQPQHF. In DNA, the CDR3 is TGCGCCAGCAGCCACTCGGACGGGAGGAATCAGCCCCAGCATTTT.

The rearrangement links TRBV27 to TRBJ2-7; TRBD1 matches 10 bases. CDR3 length: 14 residues. V was clipped by 6 bases and J by 4 bases; unmatched bases: 6. Germline-derived CDR1 and CDR2 are MNHEY and SMNVEV (reference sequence). CDR3 DNA sequence: TGTGCCAGCAGGGACCCGGGACAGGGGTACGAGCAGTACTTC. Protein: CASRDPGQGYEQYF.

This chain uses TRBV4-1 with TRBJ1-3; D unclear. Germline V CDR1 and CDR2: MGHRA, YSYEKL. V lost 2 bases and J 3 bases, leaving 11 bases between the germline ends. The CDR3 extends over 15 amino acids. The CDR3 protein is CASSQRSLGGNTIYF. CDR3 nucleotides: TGCGCCAGCAGCCAACGGTCCCTCGGTGGAAACACCATATATTTT.

This clone has a single count. The chain couples TRBV27 to TRBJ1-1, with D uncertain. Trimming shortened V by 10 bases and J by 5 bases, and 11 bases separated the two germline ends. This CDR3 contains 11 residues. Per germline, CDR1 MNHEY and CDR2 SMNVEV (reference sequence). For the CDR3, the DNA is TGTGCCACCCTCATCCGGACTGAAGCTTTCTTT. Translation gives CATLIRTEAFF.

This sequence joins TRBV6-5 and TRBJ1-3; no definite D call. The length of the CDR3 is 16 residues. V was cut by 2 bases and J by 0 bases, with 11 bases left in between. Germline CDR1 MNHEY, CDR2 SVGAGI. CDR3 in DNA: TGTGCCAGCAGTTACCCGATCTCGGTCTCTGGAAACACCATATATTTT. This sequence encodes CASSYPISVSGNTIYF.

The rearrangement uses TRBV30 and TRBJ2-7; TRBD1 matches at 7 bases. The CDR3 runs to 14 residues. Germline V CDR1 and CDR2: GTSNPN, SVGIG (reference sequence). Trimming removed 5 bases from V and 2 bases from J; junction bases left unmatched: 9. The CDR3 spells CAWQSLGGPYEQYF. The CDR3 DNA reads TGTGCCTGGCAAAGCCTAGGGGGCCCCTACGAGCAGTACTTC.

The chain joins TRBV30 to TRBJ1-1; D not certain. The CDR3 is made up of 15 amino acids. Germline CDR1 is GTSNPN and CDR2 is SVGIG (reference sequence). Trimming took 0 bases from V and 1 from J, leaving 12 bases between them. CDR3 loop: CAWSVISARNTEAFF. Written as DNA, the CDR3 is TGTGCCTGGAGTGTAATCTCCGCCAGGAACACTGAAGCTTTCTTT.

The CDR3 region is CASRGAEQYF. CDR3 nucleotides: TGTGCCAGCAGGGGAGCCGAGCAGTACTTC. V usage is TRBV12-3 or TRBV12-4 and J usage is TRBJ2-7, with a possible D match to TRBD2 (5 bases). The V and J ends lost 6 bases and 6 bases respectively, with 6 bases between them. There are 10 residues in the CDR3.

The chain is built from TRBV18 and TRBJ1-4, with 9 bases that match TRBD1. The V gene's germline CDR1 is KGHSH and CDR2 LQKENI. The V segment lost 1 base and the J segment 8 bases; nucleotides outside the gene matches: 8. The CDR3 runs to 16 residues. The CDR3 sequence: CASSPQPGQGGEKLFF. Here the CDR3 DNA reads TGTGCCAGCTCACCACAACCGGGACAGGGAGGCGAAAAACTGTTTTTT. Combining the CDR3 with reference TRBV18 and TRBJ1-4 gives the whole variable domain NAGVMQNPRHLVRRRGQEARLRCSPMKGHSHVYWYRQLPEEGLKFMVYLQKENIIDESGMPKERFSAEFPKEGPSILRIQQVVRGDSAAYFCASSPQPGQGGEKLFFGSGTQLSVL.

The J gene is TRBJ1-5, the V gene TRBV7-9; D remains ambiguous. The CDR3 is 15 amino acids. Germline V gene data show CDR1 as SEHNR and CDR2 as FQNEAQ (reference sequence). Trimming removed 4 bases from V and 4 bases from J, with 14 bases in between. CDR3 protein: CASSSLPTGNQPQHF. The CDR3 nucleotides are TGTGCCAGCAGCTCCCTCCCGACGGGGAATCAGCCCCAGCATTTT.

This clone was found a few times. J is TRBJ2-3 and V is TRBV4-1; D gene unclear. This CDR3 region has 11 residues. Between the trimmed V and J ends, which lost 5 bases and 6 bases, there was a span of 6 bases. Germline values: CDR1 MGHRA, CDR2 YSYEKL. The CDR3, as DNA: TGCGCCAGCAGCGTCGGGGATACGCAGTATTTT. Its protein product is CASSVGDTQYF.

V and J are TRBV7-7 and TRBJ2-5; 9 bases agree with TRBD2. The ends lost 2 bases at V and 2 bases at J; junction bases unmatched: 3. Germline-derived CDR1 and CDR2 are SSHAT and FNYEAQ (reference sequence). The CDR3 length is 15 residues. The CDR3 sequence is CASSLSGGIQETQYF. The CDR3 DNA reads TGTGCCAGCAGCTTAAGCGGGGGGATACAAGAGACCCAGTACTTC.

V usage is TRBV7-9 and J usage is TRBJ1-3; D perhaps matches TRBD1 (6 bases). Germline V gene sequence: CDR1 SEHNR, CDR2 FQNEAQ (reference sequence). The ends were cut back, 0 bases at V and 0 bases at J, with 15 bases in the middle. CDR3 length: 18 amino acids. The CDR3 DNA follows: TGTGCCAGCAGCTTAGCTAGTTGGACAGTGAGCTCTGGAAACACCATATATTTT. This sequence encodes CASSLASWTVSSGNTIYF.

The chain uses TRBV11-3 and TRBJ1-3; tentatively, D is TRBD1 (5 bases). Trimming cost V 1 base and J 2 bases, with 9 bases left between them. Germline loops: CDR1 SGHNT, CDR2 YENEEA. The CDR3 loop spans 15 amino acids. In DNA form, the CDR3 reads TGTGCCAGCAGCTTAGTAAGGGGTGCTGGAAACACCATATATTTT. Amino acid sequence: CASSLVRGAGNTIYF.